Here is one T cell receptor beta chain with its context. No cognate antigen has been identified for it. No base qualities exist here, and no much larger clone lies one base off it. What this sample's time point label stands for: tumor resected at nephrectomy. The sample's treatment or condition, from its label and the paper: treatment-naive control, cytoreductive nephrectomy. The control tumors were taken from treatment-naive renal cell carcinoma patients who had cytoreductive nephrectomy with no earlier radiation. Every patient's renal cell carcinoma showed clear cell pathology. Control tumors used for TCR sequencing came from several females and under twelve males, resected 2011 to 2014, with median age about 50 years (range about 35 to 90). Tumor processing involved mechanical dissociation, digestion with collagenase/hyaluronidase at 37 degrees C, handling in gentleMACS C tubes, and storage in liquid nitrogen. Genomic DNA for TCR sequencing was prepared using the QIAamp DNA Blood Mini Kit (Qiagen). Only samples passing all quality control checks were included in the analyses.

Ends trimmed: V by 7 bases, J by 6 bases; bases unmatched to a gene: 8. According to the germline V gene, CDR1 reads MNHEY and CDR2 reads SVGAGI. The CDR3 goes from the cysteine to the phenylalanine over 15 residues. Solely the CDR3 DNA is kept, with 45 bases framed from the first base. This entry comes from a study of radiation and T cells in renal cell carcinoma (dated by TCRdb to 2018 to 2021). Looking at the study overall: In total, about 53 samples, comprising 25 or so tumors and around 27 peripheral blood samples, were subjected to TCR beta sequencing. A total of 4 million to 5 million unique CDR3 nucleotide sequences, encoding some 2,700,000 unique CDR3 amino acid sequences, were found across all 50 or so samples. Beyond this particular receptor, the publication reports: Irradiated tumors showed higher TCR clonality than controls, with the top 100 clonotypes averaging approximately 54% of the repertoire versus 43% in nephrectomy-only tumors. The single-armed trial design could not address effects of radiation dose or scheduling on the TCR repertoire. Intratumoral heterogeneity went uncaptured because the only tumor material available was small regions of about 1 g. Compared with control tumors, irradiated tumors had a greater number of dominant CDR3 motifs, and those motifs took up a bigger portion of the repertoire.

TCR beta libraries were generated from genomic DNA with the immunoSEQ kit, following the manufacturer's recommendations. To prepare libraries, a first multiplex PCR with proprietary primers was run, followed by a second PCR that added unique barcodes, and a bead cleanup was done after each round. Each sample batch included a kit-provided positive control reaction and a negative control reaction. The final libraries were assessed on an Agilent 4200 TapeStation D1000 ScreenTape, pooled by volume, and quantified by qPCR. Sequencing was performed on an Illumina NextSeq500 with a MidOutput 150-cycle cartridge, and 156 Read1 and 15 Index1 cycles were run with kit custom primers. The pooled library was loaded at approximately 0.95 pM with around 20% PhiX control spiked in. In the authors' own workflow: Vendor-processed data were analyzed in R, and a clonotype was defined as all T cells sharing the same CDR3 nucleotide sequence. For clone abundance analyses, frequencies were normalized to the 10,000 most abundant clones per sample. Public T cell clones, which averaged fewer than five per sample, were removed prior to analysis. Dominant motifs were analyzed with ImmunoMap using the PAM10 matrix, a gap penalty of 30, and a homology threshold of 0.3, and motifs with a cumulative frequency of at least 0.01 were considered dominant. In TCRdb, the immuneACCESS table is reduced to in-frame sequences with V and J assigned. These tables do not hold every clone; where another copy was compared, an unresolved V gene accounts for under half, and the others remain unexplained. D and trimming come from the DNA, and the V and J calls and clone size come from that table. The sample table holds 13,000 to 15,000 clones, of which 62% were seen once. The ten largest account for 15% to 20% of the sample.

This TCR came from a man aged 60 to 75 with renal cell carcinoma. The rearrangement combines TRBV6-5 with TRBJ2-2, and TRBD2 matches 10 of the central bases. The sample in question was tumor tissue, obtained from a patient whose treatment was nephrectomy without radiotherapy. CDR3 loop: CASISLAGVPGELFF. In nucleotide form, the sequence is TGTGCCAGCATATCCCTAGCGGGGGTACCCGGGGAGCTGTTTTTT.